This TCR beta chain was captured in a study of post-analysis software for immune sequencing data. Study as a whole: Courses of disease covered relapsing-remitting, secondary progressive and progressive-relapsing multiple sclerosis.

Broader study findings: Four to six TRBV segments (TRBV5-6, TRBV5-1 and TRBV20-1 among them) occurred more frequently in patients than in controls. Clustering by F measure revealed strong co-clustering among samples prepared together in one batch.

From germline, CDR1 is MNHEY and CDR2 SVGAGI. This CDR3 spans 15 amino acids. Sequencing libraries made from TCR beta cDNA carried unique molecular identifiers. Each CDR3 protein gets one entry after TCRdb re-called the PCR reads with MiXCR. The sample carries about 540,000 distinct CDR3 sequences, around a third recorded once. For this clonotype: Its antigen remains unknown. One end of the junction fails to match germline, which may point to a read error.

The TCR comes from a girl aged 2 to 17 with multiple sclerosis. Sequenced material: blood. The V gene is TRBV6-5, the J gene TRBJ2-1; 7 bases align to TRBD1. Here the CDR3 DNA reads TGTGCCCGCAGTTACGCGCAGGGGGTTTACAATGAGCAGTTCTTC. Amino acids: CARSYAQGVYNEQFF.